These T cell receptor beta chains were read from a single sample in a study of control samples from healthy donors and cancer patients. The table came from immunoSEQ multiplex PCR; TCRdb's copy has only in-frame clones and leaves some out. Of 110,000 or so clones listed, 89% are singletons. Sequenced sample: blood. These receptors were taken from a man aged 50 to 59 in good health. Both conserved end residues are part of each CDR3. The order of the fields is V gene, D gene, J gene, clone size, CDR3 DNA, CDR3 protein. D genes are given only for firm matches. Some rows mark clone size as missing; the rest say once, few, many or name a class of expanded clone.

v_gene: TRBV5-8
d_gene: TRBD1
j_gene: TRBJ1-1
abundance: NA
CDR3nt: TGTGCCAGCAGCTCCCCTGGGACAGTTAACACTGAAGCTTTCTTT
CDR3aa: CASSSPGTVNTEAFF

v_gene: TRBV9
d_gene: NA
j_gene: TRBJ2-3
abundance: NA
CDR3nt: TGTGCCAGCAGCGTAGAGGGGACCTACACAGATACGCAGTATTTT
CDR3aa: CASSVEGTYTDTQYF

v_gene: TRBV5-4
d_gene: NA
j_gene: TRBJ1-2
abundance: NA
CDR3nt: TGTGCCAGCAGCTCGGACGGTAACTATGGCTACACCTTC
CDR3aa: CASSSDGNYGYTF

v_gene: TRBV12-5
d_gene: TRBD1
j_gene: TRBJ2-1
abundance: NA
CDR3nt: TGTGCTAGTGGTTTGTCCCAGGGGGCCAGTGAGCAGTTCTTC
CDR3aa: CASGLSQGASEQFF

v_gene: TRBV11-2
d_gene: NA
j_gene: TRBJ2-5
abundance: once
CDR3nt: TGTGCCAGCAGCTTAGGGTTCAGGCAAGAGACCCAGTACTTC
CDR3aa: CASSLGFRQETQYF

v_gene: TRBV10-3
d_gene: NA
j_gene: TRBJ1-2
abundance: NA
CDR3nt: TGTGCCATCAGTGAGTCGAAGGTGCAGGGGAAGGGCTATGGCTACACCTTC
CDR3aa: CAISESKVQGKGYGYTF

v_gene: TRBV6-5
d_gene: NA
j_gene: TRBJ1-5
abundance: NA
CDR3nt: TGTGCCAGCAGTAGGGAGATCAATCAGCCCCAGCATTTT
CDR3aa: CASSREINQPQHF

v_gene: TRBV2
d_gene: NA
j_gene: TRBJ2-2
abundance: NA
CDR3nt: TGTGCCAGCACTTGGGGAGGGAACACCGGGGAGCTGTTTTTT
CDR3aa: CASTWGGNTGELFF

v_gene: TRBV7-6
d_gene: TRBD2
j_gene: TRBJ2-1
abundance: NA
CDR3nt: TGTGCCAGCAGCGTCGGGGGGGCCTACAATGAGCAGTTCTTC
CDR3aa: CASSVGGAYNEQFF

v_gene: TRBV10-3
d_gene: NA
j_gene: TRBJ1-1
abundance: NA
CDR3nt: TGTGCCACAGCCTTCAAGGGCACTGAAGCTTTCTTT
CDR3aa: CATAFKGTEAFF

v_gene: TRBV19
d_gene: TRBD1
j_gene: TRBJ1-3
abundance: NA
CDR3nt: TGTGCCAGTTCCGTGGGACAGGGTTTGGAAAACACCATATATTTT
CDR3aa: CASSVGQGLENTIYF

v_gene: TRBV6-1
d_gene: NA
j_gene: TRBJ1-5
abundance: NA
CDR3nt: TGTGCCAGCAGTGAAGGGCCAGGGCATCAGCCCCAGCATTTT
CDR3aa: CASSEGPGHQPQHF

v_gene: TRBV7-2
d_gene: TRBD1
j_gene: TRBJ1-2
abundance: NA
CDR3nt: TGTGCCAGCAGCTTAAACGCCGGGACAGGGTCCTATGGCTACACCTTC
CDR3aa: CASSLNAGTGSYGYTF

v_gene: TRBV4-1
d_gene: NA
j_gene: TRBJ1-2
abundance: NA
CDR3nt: TGCGCCAGCAGCCCCGGCGGCGAGTGGGGGTATGGCTACACCTTC
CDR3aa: CASSPGGEWGYGYTF

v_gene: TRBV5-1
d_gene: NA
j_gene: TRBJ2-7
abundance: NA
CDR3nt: TGCGCCAGCAGCCCACTGAACGGCCGCGAGCAGTACTTC
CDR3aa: CASSPLNGREQYF

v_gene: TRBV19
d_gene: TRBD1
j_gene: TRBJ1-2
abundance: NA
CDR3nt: TGTGCCAGTAGTATGGGGAGGCGGGACAGAAGCTTTCCCTATGGCTACACCTTC
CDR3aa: CASSMGRRDRSFPYGYTF

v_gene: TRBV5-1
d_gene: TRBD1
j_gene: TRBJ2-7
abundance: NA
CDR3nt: TGCGCCAGCAGCCCTGTAAGGACAGGGGACGAGCAGTACTTC
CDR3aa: CASSPVRTGDEQYF

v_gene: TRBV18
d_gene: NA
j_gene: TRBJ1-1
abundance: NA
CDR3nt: TGTGCCAGCTCACCACCGCTTGGAGGGAACACTGAAGCTTTCTTT
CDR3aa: CASSPPLGGNTEAFF

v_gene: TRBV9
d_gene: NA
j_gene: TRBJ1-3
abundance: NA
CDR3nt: TGTGCCAGCAGCGCTGACCTTGAAGGCTCTGGAAACACCATATATTTT
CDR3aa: CASSADLEGSGNTIYF

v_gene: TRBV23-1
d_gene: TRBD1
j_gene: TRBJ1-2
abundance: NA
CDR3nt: TGCGCCAGCAGCAAATTGGGACAGGGAAGCTATGGCTACACCTTC
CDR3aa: CASSKLGQGSYGYTF

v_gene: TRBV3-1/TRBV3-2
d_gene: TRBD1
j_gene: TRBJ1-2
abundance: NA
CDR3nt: TGTGCCAGCAGCTCCCTGGGACAGACCGCTGGCTACACCTTC
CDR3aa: CASSSLGQTAGYTF

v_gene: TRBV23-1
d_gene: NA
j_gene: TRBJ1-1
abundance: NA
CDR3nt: TGCGCCAGCGGCACAGGGTATCGGGCTGAAGCTTTCTTT
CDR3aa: CASGTGYRAEAFF

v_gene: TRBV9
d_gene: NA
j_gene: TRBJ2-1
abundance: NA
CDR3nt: TGTGCCAGCAGCTCCCTAGCGAGCTCCTACAATGAGCAGTTCTTC
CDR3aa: CASSSLASSYNEQFF

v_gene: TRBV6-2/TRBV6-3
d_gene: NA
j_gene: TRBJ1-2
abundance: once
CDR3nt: TGTGCCAGCAGCCCCGCCCCTCAGGGGCGCGGGAGCTACACCTTC
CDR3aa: CASSPAPQGRGSYTF

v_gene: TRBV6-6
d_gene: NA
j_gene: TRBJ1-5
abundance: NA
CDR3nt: TGTGCCAGCAGTTTCCTCCGGGGAGGCAATCAGCCCCAGCATTTT
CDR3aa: CASSFLRGGNQPQHF

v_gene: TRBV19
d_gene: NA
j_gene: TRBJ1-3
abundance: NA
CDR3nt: TGTGCCAGTAGTGCCGGAGGGACGGTCTCTGGAAACACCATATATTTT
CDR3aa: CASSAGGTVSGNTIYF

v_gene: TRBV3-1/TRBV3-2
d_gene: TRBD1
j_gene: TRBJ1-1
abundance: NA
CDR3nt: TGTGCCAGCAGCCGGATTCGTAACGACAGGGTTAGAACTGAAGCTTTCTTT
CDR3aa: CASSRIRNDRVRTEAFF

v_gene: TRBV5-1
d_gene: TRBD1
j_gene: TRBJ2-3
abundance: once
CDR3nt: TGCGCCAGCAGCACGGACAGGGGAACAGATACGCAGTATTTT
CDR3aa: CASSTDRGTDTQYF

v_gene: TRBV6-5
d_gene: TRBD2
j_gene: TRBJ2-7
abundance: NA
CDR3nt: TGTGCCAGCAGTTATCCGGGGGGCTACGAGCAGTACTTC
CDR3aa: CASSYPGGYEQYF

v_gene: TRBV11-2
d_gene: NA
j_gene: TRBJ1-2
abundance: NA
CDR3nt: TGTGCCAGCAGCTTAGCCAGCTATGGCTACACCTTC
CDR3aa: CASSLASYGYTF

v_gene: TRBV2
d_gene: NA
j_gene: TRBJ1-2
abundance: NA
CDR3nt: TGTGCCAGCAGTGAAACATCTTCCGACTACTACTATGGCTACACCTTC
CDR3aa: CASSETSSDYYYGYTF

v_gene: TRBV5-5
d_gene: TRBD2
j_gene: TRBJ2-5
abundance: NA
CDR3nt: TGTGCCAGCAGCTTAATAAATAGCGGGGGAGAGACCCAGTACTTC
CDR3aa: CASSLINSGGETQYF

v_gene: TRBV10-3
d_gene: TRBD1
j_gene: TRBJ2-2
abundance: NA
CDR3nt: TGTGCCATCAGGGGACAGGGAAAAGGGGCCGGGGAGCTGTTTTTT
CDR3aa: CAIRGQGKGAGELFF

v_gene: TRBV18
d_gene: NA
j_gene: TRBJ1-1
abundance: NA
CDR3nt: TGTGCCAGCTCACCACGACAACAGGGTTTGAACACTGAAGCTTTCTTT
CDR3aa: CASSPRQQGLNTEAFF

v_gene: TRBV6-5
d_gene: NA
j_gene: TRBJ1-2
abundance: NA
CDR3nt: TGTGCCAGCAGTTTAGGGGGGGCGAATAACTATGGCTACACCTTC
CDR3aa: CASSLGGANNYGYTF

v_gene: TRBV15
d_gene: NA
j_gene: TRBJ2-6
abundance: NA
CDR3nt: TGTGCCACCAGCAGCTCTGGGGCCAACGTCCTGACTTTC
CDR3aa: CATSSSGANVLTF

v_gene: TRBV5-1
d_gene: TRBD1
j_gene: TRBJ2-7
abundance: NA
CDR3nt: TGCGCCAGCAGCTCCGGACAGGGTCCCCCTTACGAGCAGTACTTC
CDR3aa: CASSSGQGPPYEQYF

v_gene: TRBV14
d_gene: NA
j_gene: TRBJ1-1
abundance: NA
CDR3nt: TGTGCCAGCAGCCTTGGGACGACTGCGGGCACTGAAGCTTTCTTT
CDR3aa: CASSLGTTAGTEAFF

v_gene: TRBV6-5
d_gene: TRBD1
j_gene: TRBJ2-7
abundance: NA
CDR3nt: TGTGCCAGCAGACCGGGACAGGGGTCCTACGAGCAGTACTTC
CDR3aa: CASRPGQGSYEQYF

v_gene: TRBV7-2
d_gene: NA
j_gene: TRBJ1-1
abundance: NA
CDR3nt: TGTGCCAGCAGCCGCAGGGGGAACACTGAAGCTTTCTTT
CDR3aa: CASSRRGNTEAFF

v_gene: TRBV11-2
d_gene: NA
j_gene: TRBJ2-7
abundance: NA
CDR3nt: TGTGCCAGCAGCTTGGGTGGTACCTACGAGCAGTACTTC
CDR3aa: CASSLGGTYEQYF

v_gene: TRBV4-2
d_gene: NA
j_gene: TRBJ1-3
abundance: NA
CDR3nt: TGTGCCAGCAGCCAAGATCAGGGGGGAAACACCATATATTTT
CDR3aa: CASSQDQGGNTIYF

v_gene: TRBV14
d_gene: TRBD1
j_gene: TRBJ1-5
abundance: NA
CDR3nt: TGTGCCAGCAGCCCGTCCCGGGACAGGGGCGGTAGGCCCCAGCATTTT
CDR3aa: CASSPSRDRGGRPQHF

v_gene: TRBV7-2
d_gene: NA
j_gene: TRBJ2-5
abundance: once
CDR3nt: TGTGCCAGCAGCTTAGTCGCCAGGGTGACGTCGGAGACCCAGTACTTC
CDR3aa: CASSLVARVTSETQYF

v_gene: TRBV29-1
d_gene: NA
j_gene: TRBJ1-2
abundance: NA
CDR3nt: TGCAGCGTTGATTGGCCAGCTAACTATGGCTACACCTTC
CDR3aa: CSVDWPANYGYTF

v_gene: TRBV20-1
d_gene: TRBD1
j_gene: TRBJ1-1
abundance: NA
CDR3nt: TGCAGTGCTAGTTCAGGGGGCCCTGAAGCTTTCTTT
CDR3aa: CSASSGGPEAFF

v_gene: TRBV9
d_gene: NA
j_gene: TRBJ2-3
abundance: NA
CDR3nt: TGTGCCAGCAGCGTACAAGCTGAGGCAGATACGCAGTATTTT
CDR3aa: CASSVQAEADTQYF

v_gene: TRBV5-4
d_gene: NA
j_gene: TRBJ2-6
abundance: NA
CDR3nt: TGTGCCAGCAGCCCGACAATCCTCTCTGGGGCCAACGTCCTGACTTTC
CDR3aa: CASSPTILSGANVLTF

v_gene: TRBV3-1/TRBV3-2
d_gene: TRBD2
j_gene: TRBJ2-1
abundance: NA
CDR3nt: TGTGCCAGCACCAAAGCGGGGGCCCGCGTTTATGAGCAGTTCTTC
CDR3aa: CASTKAGARVYEQFF

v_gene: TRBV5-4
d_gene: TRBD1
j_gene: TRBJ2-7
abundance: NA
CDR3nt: TGTGCCAGCAGCTACAACAGGGGCCTTACCTACGAGCAGTACTTC
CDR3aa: CASSYNRGLTYEQYF